Listed here are 22 T cell receptor beta chains from one sample, sequenced in a study of identical twins. TCRdb itself ran the 5' RACE reads through MiXCR, one entry per CDR3 protein. This sample has approximately 670,000 distinct CDR3 sequences, with approximately 6% found just once. Sample: naive T cells sorted from blood. The receptor source for this set is a man younger than 30 in good health.

This clonotype was recorded at least ten times. The V call is TRBV12-3 or TRBV12-4, the J call TRBJ1-5, with D perhaps matching TRBD1 (6 bases). The CDR3 sequence is 15 residues long. V lost 2 bases and J 1 base, leaving 9 bases between the germline ends. The CDR3 nucleotides are TGTGCCAGCAGTTTAAGCAGGGGAAGCAATCAGCCCCAGCATTTT. It codes for CASSLSRGSNQPQHF.

This clonotype has at least ten counts. The chain uses TRBV7-2 and TRBJ2-7; D ambiguous. There are 13 residues in the CDR3. In germline, CDR1 is SGHTA, CDR2 FQGNSA. Between the trimmed V and J ends, which lost 3 bases and 4 bases, there was a span of 10 bases. The CDR3 coding sequence is TGTGCCAGCAGCTTCCAGCCTAATTACGAGCAGTACTTC. Its translation: CASSFQPNYEQYF.

Only a few counts were recorded for this clonotype. V usage is TRBV20-1 and J usage is TRBJ1-1; the D gene is possibly TRBD1 (6 bases). CDR1 is DFQATT, CDR2 SNEGSKA, per germline (reference sequence). V dropped 6 bases and J dropped 2 bases, with 19 bases sitting between them. CDR3 length equals 15 residues. CDR3 loop: CSAQYREARNTEAFF. The CDR3 nucleotides read TGCAGTGCCCAATACAGGGAAGCCAGAAACACTGAAGCTTTCTTT.

This clonotype was recorded at least ten times. This sequence joins TRBV11-2 and TRBJ1-1; unclear D gene. V was trimmed by 6 bases and J by 7 bases, leaving 12 bases between them. The CDR3 length is 12 residues. Germline V gene sequence: CDR1 SGHAT, CDR2 FQNNGV. The DNA of the CDR3 is TGTGCCAGCAGTATGGATGGGAGTGAAGCTTTCTTT. This encodes CASSMDGSEAFF.

This clonotype was counted between two and nine times. The chain links TRBV5-1 to TRBJ2-7; 9 positions match TRBD1. The V gene end was trimmed by 2 bases and the J gene end by 9 bases; junction bases not matched to a gene: 15. The CDR3 has 16 residues. Germline V CDR1 and CDR2: SGHRS, YFSETQ. The DNA of the CDR3 is TGCGCCAGCAGCTTATCTAGCGGACAGGGGCCGCTAGGGCAGTACTTC. It is translated as CASSLSSGQGPLGQYF.

This clonotype was detected many times. The rearrangement joins TRBV12-3 or TRBV12-4 to TRBJ1-1, with D uncertain. Between the trimmed V and J ends, which lost 5 bases and 9 bases, there was a span of 10 bases. This CDR3 region has 11 residues. CDR3 nucleotides: TGTGCCAGCAGTCTCGGGCCTCAAGCTTTCTTT. This translates into CASSLGPQAFF.

Regarding this clonotype: No conserved phenylalanine or tryptophan ends this CDR3, so it is likely a read error. This rearrangement joins TRBV12-3 or TRBV12-4 to TRBJ2-3, with TRBD2 identical over 12 bases. This CDR3 comprises 18 residues. The chain's CDR3 is CASSLAGQASGRADAQYS. CDR3 DNA: TGTGCCAGCAGTTTAGCAGGCCAGGCTAGCGGGAGGGCAGATGCGCAGTATTCT.

This clonotype was found many times. The V and J genes are TRBV20-1 and TRBJ2-1; maybe TRBD2 (5 bases). This CDR3 is 17 amino acids long. Germline V gene data show CDR1 as DFQATT and CDR2 as SNEGSKA (reference sequence). Trimming removed 3 bases at V and 0 bases at J, with 18 bases between. CDR3 bases: TGCAGTGCTAGCGCCCTCCCAAGCGGTAGCTCCTACAATGAGCAGTTCTTC. It is translated as CSASALPSGSSYNEQFF.

The sample holds many counts of this clonotype. This chain links TRBV24-1 with TRBJ2-5; D may be TRBD1 (5 bases). Germline CDR1 and CDR2: KGHDR and SFDVKD. Trimming took off 7 bases at V and 2 bases at J, with 7 bases between the two ends. This CDR3 comprises 12 residues. This chain's CDR3 is CATRDSQETQYF. The CDR3 nucleotides are TGTGCCACCAGAGACAGTCAAGAGACCCAGTACTTC.

This clonotype was seen many times. V is TRBV2 and J is TRBJ2-7; possibly TRBD2 for D (6 bases). Trimming left V 5 bases short and J 3 bases short, with 11 bases between. The CDR3 spans 13 residues. From germline, CDR1 is SNHLY and CDR2 FYNNEI. The CDR3 DNA reads TGTGCCAGCAGTTGGAGGGGCAACTACGAGCAGTACGTC. Its protein is CASSWRGNYEQYV.

This clonotype was seen ten or more times. The gene calls are TRBV6-2 or TRBV6-3 and TRBJ2-1, with 9 bases identical to TRBD1. The CDR3 loop spans 15 amino acids. Germline lookup yields CDR1 MNHEY and CDR2 SVGEGT. Germline trimming cut 6 bases from V and 4 bases from J; bases unmatched to any gene: 7. The CDR3 here is CASRRTGEVYNEQFF. The CDR3 coding sequence is TGTGCCAGCAGACGGACAGGGGAGGTTTACAATGAGCAGTTCTTC.

The chain joins TRBV3-1 to TRBJ2-2; the D is unclear. V lost 1 base, J lost 1 base, and 7 bases lay in between. The CDR3 consists of 15 residues. Germline CDR1 is LGHDT and CDR2 is YNNKEL (reference sequence). As DNA, the CDR3 is TGTGCCAGCAGCCAAGGAATAAGGAACACCGGGGAGCTGTTTTTT. It specifies CASSQGIRNTGELFF.

This chain joins TRBV7-9 and TRBJ2-7; 7 bases agree with TRBD2. J lost 2 bases, V lost 1 base, and 8 bases had no gene match. Germline CDR1 is SEHNR and CDR2 is FQNEAQ (reference sequence). This CDR3 spans 16 amino acids. CDR3 DNA sequence: TGTGCCAGCAGCTTAGATCGGGCTAGCGGAGCCTACGAGCAGTACGTC. Translated: CASSLDRASGAYEQYV.

With respect to this clonotype: Relative to the germline gene, one junction end is altered; a read error may explain this. The rearrangement uses TRBV6-2 or TRBV6-3 and TRBJ2-4; no clear D gene. The CDR3 runs to 15 residues. Germline CDR1 and CDR2: MNHEY and SVGEGT. Written as DNA, the CDR3 is TGTGCCATCAGTTACCCTTCCAGGGCCAAAAACATTCAGTACTTC. This encodes CAISYPSRAKNIQYF.

This clonotype showed up many times. The chain recombines TRBV12-3 or TRBV12-4 with TRBJ2-7, with TRBD1 identical over 8 bases. Losses at the gene ends were 5 bases for V and 0 bases for J; bases not matched to a gene: 15. The CDR3 sequence is 18 residues long. The CDR3 spells CASSGTGSWIGSSYEQYF. The CDR3 DNA follows: TGTGCCAGCAGTGGGACAGGCTCGTGGATCGGAAGCTCCTACGAGCAGTACTTC.

This clonotype showed up many times. The rearrangement uses TRBV28 and TRBJ2-7; 10 bases fit TRBD1. CDR3 length equals 16 residues. Germline trimming cut 3 bases from V and 2 bases from J; bases unmatched to any gene: 7. Germline loops: CDR1 MDHEN, CDR2 SYDVKM. The CDR3 sequence: CASSFRQGAKTYEQYF. CDR3 nucleotide sequence: TGTGCCAGCAGTTTCCGACAGGGGGCTAAAACCTACGAGCAGTACTTC.

V and J are TRBV20-1 and TRBJ2-3; D possibly matches TRBD1 or TRBD2 (5 bases each). The germline V and J ends were trimmed by 0 bases and 2 bases, with 9 bases remaining between them. Germline CDR1 reads DFQATT; CDR2 reads SNEGSKA (reference sequence). This CDR3 contains 14 residues. This CDR3 reads CSAREGRDTDTQYF. CDR3 DNA sequence: TGCAGTGCTAGAGAGGGACGCGACACAGATACGCAGTATTTT.

This clonotype occurred many times. The chain is built from TRBV5-1 and TRBJ2-4; 7 bases map to TRBD2. This CDR3 has 14 amino acids. The V segment lost 2 bases and the J segment 3 bases; nucleotides outside the gene matches: 2. Looked up from germline, CDR1 is SGHRS and CDR2 is YFSETQ. CDR3 residues: CASSLGRDKNIQYF. The CDR3 DNA reads TGCGCCAGCAGCTTAGGGAGGGACAAAAACATTCAGTACTTC. Using reference TRBV5-1 and TRBJ2-4 for the parts outside the CDR3, the full variable domain is KAGVTQTPRYLIKTRGQQVTLSCSPISGHRSVSWYQQTPGQGLQFLFEYFSETQRNKGNFPGRFSGRQFSNSRSEMNVSTLELGDSALYLCASSLGRDKNIQYFGAGTRLSVL.

Ten or more counts support this clonotype. The V and J genes are TRBV12-3 or TRBV12-4 and TRBJ2-1; D ambiguous. The ends were cut back, 6 bases at V and 3 bases at J, with 9 bases in the middle. The CDR3 loop spans 13 amino acids. The DNA of the CDR3 is TGTGCCAGCAGCCGTCTAGACTACAATGAGCAGTTCTTC. As protein: CASSRLDYNEQFF.

This clonotype has more than one count but fewer than ten. The junction shows a germline mismatch at one end, possibly a read error. The chain carries TRBV7-6 and TRBJ2-7; TRBD1 aligns across 8 bases. This CDR3 contains 11 residues. The germline gives CDR1 SGHVS, CDR2 FNYEAQ. Here the CDR3 DNA reads TGTGCCAGCAGCTTAAAGGACAGGGTAGACTTC. Translated: CASSLKDRVDF.

This clonotype has a handful of counts. In nucleotides, the CDR3 is TGTGCCACCAGCAGAGGGATTTATCGGGAGACCCAGTACTTC. Translating gives CATSRGIYRETQYF. This rearrangement joins TRBV15 to TRBJ2-5, with D uncertain. Germline CDR1 LNHNV, CDR2 YYDKDF (reference sequence). V was cut by 1 base and J by 5 bases, with 11 bases left in between. This CDR3 spans 14 amino acids.

Only a few counts were recorded for this clonotype. J is TRBJ2-1 and V is TRBV5-1; 8 nucleotides line up with TRBD2. Germline values: CDR1 SGHRS, CDR2 YFSETQ. The CDR3 sequence is 13 residues long. J lost 8 bases, V lost 4 bases, and 5 bases had no gene match. Written as DNA, the CDR3 is TGCGCCAGCAGCCGTGGACTAGCCCATGAGCAGTTCTTC. Protein sequence: CASSRGLAHEQFF.